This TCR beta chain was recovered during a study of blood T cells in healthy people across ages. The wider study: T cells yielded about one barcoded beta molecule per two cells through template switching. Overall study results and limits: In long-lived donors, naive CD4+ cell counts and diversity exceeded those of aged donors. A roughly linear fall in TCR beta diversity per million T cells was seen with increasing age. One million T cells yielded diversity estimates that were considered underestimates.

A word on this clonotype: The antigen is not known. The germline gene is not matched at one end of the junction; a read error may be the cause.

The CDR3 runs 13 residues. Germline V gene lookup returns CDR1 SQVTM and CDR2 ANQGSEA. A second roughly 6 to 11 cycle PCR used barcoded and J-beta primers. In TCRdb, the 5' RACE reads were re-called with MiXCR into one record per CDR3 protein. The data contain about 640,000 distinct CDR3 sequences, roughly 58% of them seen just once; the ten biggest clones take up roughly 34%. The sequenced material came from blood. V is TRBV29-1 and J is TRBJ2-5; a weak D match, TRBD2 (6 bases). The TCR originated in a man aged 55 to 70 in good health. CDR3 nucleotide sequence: TGCAGCGTTGAAGTGGGGGGTGAAGAGGCCCAGTACTTC. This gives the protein CSVEVGGEEAQYF.